The 7 T cell receptor beta chains given below trace back to one sample, sequenced in a study of CD8+ T cells in alopecia areata (dated by TCRdb to 2016 to 2019). Library preparation employed the immunoSEQ multiplex PCR assay. RNA was extracted from all samples and reverse transcribed into cDNA as template for TCR sequencing. Sourced from immuneACCESS, this table was stored by TCRdb with only in-frame sequences that have V and J called. A share of the clones is absent; for the studies checked, an unresolved V gene accounts for under half, and the remainder has no known explanation. For this sample the table gives roughly 11,000 clones, of which roughly 55% were detected only once. Of the sample, less than 15% is held by the ten largest clones. Lesional scalp punch biopsies and peripheral blood were obtained from alopecia areata patients. The sample comprised skin. The receptors originated from a human donor with alopecia areata.

This clone showed up just a few times. The gene calls are TRBV27 and TRBJ2-3, with 8 bases matching TRBD2. Germline V gene data show CDR1 as MNHEY and CDR2 as SMNVEV (reference sequence). The CDR3 consists of 15 residues. V dropped 1 base and J dropped 5; count of bases not matched to a gene: 5. DNA for the CDR3: TGTGCCAGCAGTTTATTCGGGGGGGCCGGAGATACGCAGTATTTT. Translating gives CASSLFGGAGDTQYF.

This clone has just a few counts. The chain couples TRBV9 to TRBJ1-5, with D maybe TRBD1 (5 bases). V dropped 3 bases and J dropped 0 bases, with 10 bases sitting between them. The CDR3 covers 15 residues. Germline values: CDR1 SGDLS, CDR2 YYNGEE. Written as DNA, the CDR3 is TGTGCCAGCAGCGACCGACAGTATAGCAATCAGCCCCAGCATTTT. Amino acid sequence: CASSDRQYSNQPQHF.

The chain carries TRBV7-6 and TRBJ2-7, with 8 bases fitting TRBD1. Germline lookup yields CDR1 SGHVS and CDR2 FNYEAQ. The J segment lost 2 bases and the V segment lost 2 bases, leaving 2 bases of the junction unmatched. The CDR3 totals 14 residues. The CDR3, as DNA: TGTGCCAGCAGCTTACAACAGGGGGCCTACGAGCAGTACTTC. Encoded protein: CASSLQQGAYEQYF. The complete variable domain, with remaining parts taken from reference TRBV7-6 and TRBJ2-7, reads GAGVSQSPRYKVTKRGQDVALRCDPISGHVSLYWYRQALGQGPEFLTYFNYEAQQDKSGLPNDRFSAERPEGSISTLTIQRTEQRDSAMYRCASSLQQGAYEQYFGPGTRLTVT.

The chain uses TRBV9 and TRBJ2-3; D not certain. The CDR3 covers 13 residues. V lost 0 bases and J 4 bases, leaving 6 bases between the germline ends. In germline, CDR1 is SGDLS, CDR2 YYNGEE. The CDR3 region has the DNA TGTGCCAGCAGCGTAGGTATAGCAGATACGCAGTATTTT. Its protein product is CASSVGIADTQYF.

The table lists this clone with a few counts. The chain carries TRBV9 and TRBJ2-1; a weak D match, TRBD2 (5 bases). Trimming shortened V by 1 base and J by 0 bases, and 8 bases separated the two germline ends. Looked up from germline, CDR1 is SGDLS and CDR2 is YYNGEE. CDR3 size: 15 residues. The CDR3 region has the DNA TGTGCCAGCAGCGTATCGGGGATCTCCTACAATGAGCAGTTCTTC. Its protein product is CASSVSGISYNEQFF. Supplemented by reference TRBV9 and TRBJ2-1, the full variable domain reads DSGVTQTPKHLITATGQRVTLRCSPRSGDLSVYWYQQSLDQGLQFLIQYYNGEERAKGNILERFSAQQFPDLHSELNLSSLELGDSALYFCASSVSGISYNEQFFGPGTRLTVL.

This chain links TRBV7-9 with TRBJ2-7; D remains ambiguous. The germline V gene encodes CDR1 SEHNR and CDR2 FQNEAQ (reference sequence). The CDR3 is made up of 12 amino acids. V was cut by 6 bases and J by 3 bases, with 9 bases left in between. Written as DNA, the CDR3 is TGTGCCAGCAGTTCTCAAATCTACGAGCAGTACTTC. Translating it yields CASSSQIYEQYF.

V and J are TRBV5-8 and TRBJ1-5; a weak D match, TRBD1 (5 bases). This CDR3 has 15 residues. V lost 4 bases and J lost 0, with 11 bases in between. Germline V gene lookup returns CDR1 SGHTS and CDR2 YDEGEE. CDR3 residues: CASSIGTASNQPQHF. CDR3 nucleotides: TGTGCCAGCAGCATAGGGACTGCTAGCAATCAGCCCCAGCATTTT.